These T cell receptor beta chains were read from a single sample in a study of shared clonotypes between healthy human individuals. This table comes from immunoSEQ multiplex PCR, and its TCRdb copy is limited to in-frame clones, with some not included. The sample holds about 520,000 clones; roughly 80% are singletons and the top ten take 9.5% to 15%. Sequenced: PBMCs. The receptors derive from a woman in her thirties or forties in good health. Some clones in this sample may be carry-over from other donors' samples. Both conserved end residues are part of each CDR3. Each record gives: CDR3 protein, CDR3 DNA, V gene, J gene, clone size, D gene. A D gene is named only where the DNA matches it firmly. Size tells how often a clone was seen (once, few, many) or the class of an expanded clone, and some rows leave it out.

CDR3: CASSPGQGWAFF
DNA: TGTGCCAGCTCACCCGGACAGGGGTGGGCTTTCTTT
V: TRBV18
J: TRBJ1-1
size: once
D: TRBD1

CDR3: CAWSGTSLNTGELFF
DNA: TGTGCCTGGAGTGGGACTAGCCTGAACACCGGGGAGCTGTTTTTT
V: TRBV30
J: TRBJ2-2
size: NA
D: TRBD2

CDR3: CASSVRGFTDTQYF
DNA: TGTGCCAGCAGTGTTCGAGGGTTCACAGATACGCAGTATTTT
V: TRBV6-4
J: TRBJ2-3
size: NA
D: NA

CDR3: CASTRQVNTEAFF
DNA: TGCGCCAGCACTAGACAGGTGAACACTGAAGCTTTCTTT
V: TRBV4-3
J: TRBJ1-1
size: NA
D: NA

CDR3: CAIRGQNYGYTF
DNA: TGTGCCATCAGGGGACAGAACTATGGCTACACCTTC
V: TRBV10-3
J: TRBJ1-2
size: NA
D: TRBD1

CDR3: CASSQDPQRRGGIYEQYF
DNA: TGTGCCAGCAGCCAAGATCCCCAGCGCAGGGGGGGAATCTACGAGCAGTACTTC
V: TRBV4-2
J: TRBJ2-7
size: NA
D: NA

CDR3: CASSPEVDQETQYF
DNA: TGTGCCAGCAGCCCGGAGGTAGACCAAGAGACCCAGTACTTC
V: TRBV11-2
J: TRBJ2-5
size: NA
D: NA

CDR3: CASSPNSPTYEQYF
DNA: TGTGCCAGCAGCCCGAACTCACCAACCTACGAGCAGTACTTC
V: TRBV7-2
J: TRBJ2-7
size: few
D: NA

CDR3: CASGLVLSGDNYGYTF
DNA: TGTGCTAGTGGTTTGGTACTATCAGGTGATAACTATGGCTACACCTTC
V: TRBV12-5
J: TRBJ1-2
size: NA
D: NA

CDR3: CASSLWGSNQPQHF
DNA: TGTGCCAGCAGCTTATGGGGTAGCAATCAGCCCCAGCATTTC
V: TRBV7-6
J: TRBJ1-5
size: NA
D: NA

CDR3: CASSSGQGYGYTF
DNA: TGTGCCAGCTCAAGTGGACAGGGCTATGGCTACACCTTC
V: TRBV18
J: TRBJ1-2
size: NA
D: TRBD1

CDR3: CASSISGRPYEQYF
DNA: TGTGCCAGCAGTATTAGCGGGAGACCCTACGAGCAGTACTTC
V: TRBV27
J: TRBJ2-7
size: NA
D: TRBD2

CDR3: CASSSSGRATETQYF
DNA: TGTGCCAGCAGCTCTAGCGGGAGGGCCACCGAGACCCAGTACTTC
V: TRBV5-4
J: TRBJ2-5
size: NA
D: TRBD2

CDR3: CASSQERQSEQFF
DNA: TGCGCCAGCAGCCAAGAACGCCAGTCTGAGCAGTTCTTC
V: TRBV4-1
J: TRBJ2-1
size: NA
D: NA

CDR3: CASSPRDRGSYEQYF
DNA: TGTGCCAGCTCACCGAGGGACAGGGGCTCCTACGAGCAGTACTTC
V: TRBV18
J: TRBJ2-7
size: once
D: TRBD1

CDR3: CASSLQGARETQYF
DNA: TGTGCCAGTAGCCTACAGGGGGCGAGAGAGACCCAGTACTTC
V: TRBV19
J: TRBJ2-5
size: NA
D: TRBD1

CDR3: CASSFGRQSYEQYF
DNA: TGTGCCAGCAGTTTCGGGCGTCAATCCTACGAGCAGTACTTC
V: TRBV27
J: TRBJ2-7
size: NA
D: NA

CDR3: CACGRASGQETQYF
DNA: TGTGCCTGCGGTCGGGCTAGCGGTCAAGAGACCCAGTACTTC
V: TRBV4-2
J: TRBJ2-5
size: NA
D: TRBD2

CDR3: CATSRAQGAGGELFF
DNA: TGTGCCACCAGCAGAGCACAGGGGGCTGGCGGGGAGCTGTTTTTT
V: TRBV15
J: TRBJ2-2
size: NA
D: TRBD1

CDR3: CAWSVGLAEGEETQYF
DNA: TGTGCCTGGAGTGTGGGACTAGCTGAAGGGGAAGAGACCCAGTACTTC
V: TRBV30
J: TRBJ2-5
size: NA
D: TRBD2

CDR3: CASSPRGAEAFF
DNA: TGTGCCAGCAGCCCCAGGGGAGCTGAAGCTTTCTTT
V: TRBV7-2
J: TRBJ1-1
size: NA
D: NA